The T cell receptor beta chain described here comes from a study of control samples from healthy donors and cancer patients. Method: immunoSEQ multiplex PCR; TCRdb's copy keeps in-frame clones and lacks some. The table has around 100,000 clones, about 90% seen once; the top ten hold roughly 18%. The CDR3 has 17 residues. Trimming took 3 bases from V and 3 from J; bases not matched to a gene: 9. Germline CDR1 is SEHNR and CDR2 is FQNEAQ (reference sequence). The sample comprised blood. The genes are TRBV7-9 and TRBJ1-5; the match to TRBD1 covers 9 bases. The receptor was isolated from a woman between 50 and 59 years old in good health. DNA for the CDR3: TGTGCCAGCAGCTTCTTCGGACAGGGGCTTTCCAATCAGCCCCAGCATTTT. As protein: CASSFFGQGLSNQPQHF.